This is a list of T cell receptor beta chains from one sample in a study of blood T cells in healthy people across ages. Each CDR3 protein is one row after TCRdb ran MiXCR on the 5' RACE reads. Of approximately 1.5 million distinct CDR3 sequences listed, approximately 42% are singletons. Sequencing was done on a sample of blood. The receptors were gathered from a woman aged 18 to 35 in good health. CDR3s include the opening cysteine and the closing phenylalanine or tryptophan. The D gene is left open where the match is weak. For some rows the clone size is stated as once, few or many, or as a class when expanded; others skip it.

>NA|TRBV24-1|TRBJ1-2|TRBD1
CATSKDRGYGYTF
TGTGCCACCAGTAAGGACAGGGGCTATGGCTACACCTTC
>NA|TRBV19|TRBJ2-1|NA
CASSMVANEQFF
TGTGCCAGTAGTATGGTAGCTAATGAGCAGTTCTTC
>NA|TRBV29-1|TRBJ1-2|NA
CSVEGVTGSNYGYTF
TGCAGCGTTGAAGGGGTCACAGGCAGTAACTATGGCTACACCTTC
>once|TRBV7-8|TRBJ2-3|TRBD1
CASSGNRGWTDMQYF
TGTGCCAGCAGCGGTAACAGGGGCTGGACAGATATGCAGTATTTT
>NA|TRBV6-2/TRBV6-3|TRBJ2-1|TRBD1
CASSYSKGRGRDEQFF
TGTGCCAGCAGTTACTCGAAGGGCAGGGGGCGGGATGAGCAGTTCTTC
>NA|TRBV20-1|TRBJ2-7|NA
CSASRPNPYEQYF
TGCAGTGCTAGCCGCCCCAACCCCTACGAGCAGTACTTC
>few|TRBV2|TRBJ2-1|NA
CASSEGGVSYNEQFF
TGTGCCAGCAGTGAGGGCGGGGTCTCCTACAATGAGCAGTTCTTC
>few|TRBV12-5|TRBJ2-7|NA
CASASIRVEQYF
TGTGCTAGTGCCTCCATTAGGGTCGAGCAGTACTTC
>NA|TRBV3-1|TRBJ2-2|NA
CASRRIGSNTGELFF
TGTGCCAGCAGAAGGATTGGGTCGAACACCGGGGAGCTGTTTTTT
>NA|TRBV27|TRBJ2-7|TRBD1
CASRKTGLSSYEQYF
TGTGCCAGCAGGAAGACAGGGTTAAGCTCCTACGAGCAGTACTTC
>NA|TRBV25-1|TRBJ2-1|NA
CASSVLGGALDNEQFF
TGTGCCAGCAGTGTCCTTGGTGGGGCACTCGACAATGAGCAGTTCTTC
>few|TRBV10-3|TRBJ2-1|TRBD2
CAMTVSGRDDEQFF
TGTGCCATGACAGTTAGCGGGAGGGACGATGAGCAGTTCTTC
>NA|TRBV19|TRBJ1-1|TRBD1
CVSGAGGFHGEAFF
TGTGTCAGCGGCGCAGGGGGTTTCCACGGTGAAGCTTTCTTT
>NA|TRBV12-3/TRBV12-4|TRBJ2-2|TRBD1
CASTNRGREKLFF
TGTGCCAGCACCAACAGGGGGCGCGAGAAGCTGTTTTTT
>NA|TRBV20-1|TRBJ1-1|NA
CSAPHLEAFF
TGCAGTGCTCCTCACCTTGAAGCTTTCTTT
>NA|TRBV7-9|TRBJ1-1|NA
CASSFGSPTEAFF
TGTGCCAGCAGCTTCGGCAGCCCCACTGAAGCTTTCTTT
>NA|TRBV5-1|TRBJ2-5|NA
CASSLEAGLEQYF
TGCGCCAGCAGCTTGGAGGCAGGATTGGAGCAGTACTTC
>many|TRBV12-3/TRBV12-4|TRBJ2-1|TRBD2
CATSGGVAGEDEQFF
TGTGCCACCTCGGGGGGAGTAGCGGGGGAGGATGAGCAGTTCTTC
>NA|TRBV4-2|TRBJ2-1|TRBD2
CASSPWTSGRGYNEQFF
TGTGCCAGCAGCCCCTGGACTAGCGGGAGGGGATACAATGAGCAGTTCTTC
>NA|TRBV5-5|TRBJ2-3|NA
CASSKREGGALDTQYF
TGTGCCAGCAGCAAACGTGAGGGGGGGGCGTTAGATACGCAGTATTTT
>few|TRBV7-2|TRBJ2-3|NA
CASSLVIGTDTQYF
TGCGCCAGCAGCTTGGTAATCGGAACAGATACGCAGTATTTT
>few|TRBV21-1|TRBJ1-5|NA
CASSKARFKPQHF
TGTGCCAGCAGCAAAGCCCGTTTTAAGCCCCAGCATTTT
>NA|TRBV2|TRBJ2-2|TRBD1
CASSTGTGRTGELFF
TGTGCCAGCAGTACCGGGACAGGGAGAACCGGGGAGCTGTTTTTT
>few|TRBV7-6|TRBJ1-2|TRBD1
CASSLRQGANNYGYTF
TGTGCCAGCAGCTTAAGACAGGGGGCTAATAACTATGGCTACACCTTC
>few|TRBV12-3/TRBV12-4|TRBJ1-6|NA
CASSFTYSYNSPLHF
TGTGCCAGCAGTTTCACGTACTCCTATAATTCACCCCTCCACTTT
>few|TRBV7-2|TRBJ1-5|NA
CASSLEQGYRPQHF
TGTGCCAGCAGCTTAGAACAGGGCTACCGGCCCCAGCATTTT
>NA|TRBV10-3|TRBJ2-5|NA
CAIRDFSNEQYF
TGTGCCATCAGGGACTTTTCCAATGAGCAGTACTTC
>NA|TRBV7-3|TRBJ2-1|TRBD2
CASSLKGLAGGSSYNEQFF
TGTGCCAGCAGCTTAAAGGGACTAGCGGGAGGGAGCTCCTACAATGAGCAGTTCTTC